The present T cell receptor beta chain was sequenced within a study of OX40 agonist ivuxolimab in advanced cancers. Points on this clone: Its matching antigen is unknown.

Study-wide findings and caveats: More expanded clones were found, on average, in CD8+ than in CD4+ T cells.

Anyone with autoimmune disease history or systemic immunosuppression was excluded. The trim removed 6 bases at V and 0 bases at J, leaving 5 bases unmatched. The CDR3 is 15 residues long. Per germline, CDR1 KGHSH and CDR2 LQKENI. This table comes from immunoSEQ multiplex PCR, and its TCRdb copy is limited to in-frame clones, with some not included. The sample holds 50,000 to 65,000 clones; 86% are singletons and the top ten take less than 1.1%. The rearrangement uses TRBV18 and TRBJ2-7; 10 nucleotides match TRBD1. The source is an adult with an advanced solid tumor such as melanoma, head and neck, liver or kidney cancer. The starting material was CD4+ or CD8+ T cells sorted from blood, obtained in a trial of the OX40 agonist ivuxolimab. The CDR3 bases are TGTGCCAGCTCCCGGACAGGGGGGAGCTCCTACGAGCAGTACTTC. Translated: CASSRTGGSSYEQYF.